This TCR beta chain was sequenced during a study of cytomegalovirus exposure and HLA in healthy donors. Study results and caveats: According to a subsequent analysis, TCR clusters from the first cohort were inclined to appear together in the roughly 120 validation repertoires. Overall, around 150 TCR beta chains were annotated as cytomegalovirus-associated.

The donors were members of the validation cohort, which comprised more than 90 subjects and was separate from the first cohort of 730 or so subjects. The germline gives CDR1 GTSNPN, CDR2 SVGIG (reference sequence). V gave up 4 bases and J gave up 4 bases; unmatched junction bases: 10. The CDR3 spans 15 residues. A remark on this clone: Antigen: not known.

This table comes from immunoSEQ multiplex PCR, and its TCRdb copy is limited to in-frame clones, with some not included. The profile shows about 160,000 clones, about 86% of them singletons. The chain joins TRBV30 to TRBJ1-1, with TRBD1 matching over 9 bases. The sequence came from a woman in her 30s in good health and CMV-seronegative. The source material was PBMCs. As DNA, the CDR3 is TGTGCCTGGAATGACAGGGGGAACGGCGGCACTGAAGCTTTCTTT. Its translation: CAWNDRGNGGTEAFF. The variable domain in full, completed from reference TRBV30 and TRBJ1-1, reads SQTIHQWPATLVQPVGSPLSLECTVEGTSNPNLYWYRQAAGRGLQLLFYSVGIGQISSEVPQNLSASRPQDRQFILSSKKLLLSDSGFYLCAWNDRGNGGTEAFFGQGTRLTVV.